The clone carrying this T cell receptor beta chain was counted a single time. This record comes from a study of blood T cell repertoires in COVID-19. The CDR3 contains 14 residues. V was cut by 1 base and J by 7 bases, with 11 bases left in between. CDR1 and CDR2 (germline): SGHTA, FQGNSA. Clones were read by immunoSEQ multiplex PCR, and TCRdb kept only the in-frame ones, dropping some. The table lists roughly 110,000 clones, around 80% of them singletons. Sequencing input: peripheral blood. J is TRBJ1-5 and V is TRBV7-2, with unresolved D. This TCR derives from an elderly man with COVID-19, enrolled during active disease. DNA of the CDR3: TGTGCCAGCAGCTTAGTCACAGTTGGGCAGCCCCAGCATTTT. Protein sequence: CASSLVTVGQPQHF. Looking up the rest from reference TRBV7-2 and TRBJ1-5 gives the full variable domain: GAGVSQSPSNKVTEKGKDVELRCDPISGHTALYWYRQSLGQGLEFLIYFQGNSAPDKSGLPSDRFSAERTGGSVSTLTIQRTQQEDSAVYLCASSLVTVGQPQHFGDGTRLSIL.